What follows is one T cell receptor beta chain and its context. Its matching antigen is unknown. TCRdb redid the calling of the reads with MiXCR, one entry per CDR3 protein. The table lists roughly 800,000 distinct CDR3 sequences, about 28% of them singletons. The V gene's germline CDR1 is MNHEY and CDR2 SVGAGI. V gave up 5 bases and J gave up 8 bases; unmatched junction bases: 9. The CDR3 covers 14 residues. The data originate from a study of T cell repertoires in cytomegalovirus infection. On the study more broadly: TCR beta signatures that were public indicated CMV infection and matching HLA type.

Findings and limits, study-wide: Identification of carriers of CMV plus the relevant HLA was performed using cumulative public TCR beta family frequency. HLA-C-restricted TCR beta clonotypes specific for CMV led the ex vivo response.

V usage is TRBV6-5 and J usage is TRBJ2-1, with 7 bases fitting TRBD2. Source: cultured CD8+ T cells from PBMCs, taken from culture after CMV antigen stimulation. This receptor was identified in a human donor in good health (CMV status not recorded). Some clones in this sample may be carry-over from other donors' samples. In DNA, the CDR3 is TGTGCCAGCAGTCAATGGGGGGGGAGGGATGAGCAGTTCTTC. Translating gives CASSQWGGRDEQFF.